This T cell receptor (beta chain) appears in the sequencing data of a study of T cell responses to AZD1222 COVID-19 vaccine. A note on this clone: Its antigen is not identified. Within the sample, other DNA sequences also encode this same CDR3.

Assay used: immunoSEQ multiplex PCR; TCRdb lists only in-frame clones, some missing. The sample has some 170,000 clones; 85% to 90% are singletons. Looked up from germline, CDR1 is SGDLS and CDR2 is YYNGEE. This CDR3 has 15 amino acids. V was cut by 0 bases and J by 3 bases, with 9 bases left in between. Broader study findings: Regions 160-218 and 743-854 dominated among vaccine-associated CD4 TCRs spanning spike. A rise in Spike-specific TCR breadth and depth followed two AZD1222 doses.

The chain recombines TRBV9 with TRBJ2-2; D is ambiguous. Sequencing used peripheral blood, obtained on day 0 of AZD1222 vaccination. This receptor was obtained from an adult in good health. CDR3 region: CASSVGAGDTGELFF. In DNA form, the CDR3 reads TGTGCCAGCAGCGTAGGTGCTGGGGACACCGGGGAGCTGTTTTTT.